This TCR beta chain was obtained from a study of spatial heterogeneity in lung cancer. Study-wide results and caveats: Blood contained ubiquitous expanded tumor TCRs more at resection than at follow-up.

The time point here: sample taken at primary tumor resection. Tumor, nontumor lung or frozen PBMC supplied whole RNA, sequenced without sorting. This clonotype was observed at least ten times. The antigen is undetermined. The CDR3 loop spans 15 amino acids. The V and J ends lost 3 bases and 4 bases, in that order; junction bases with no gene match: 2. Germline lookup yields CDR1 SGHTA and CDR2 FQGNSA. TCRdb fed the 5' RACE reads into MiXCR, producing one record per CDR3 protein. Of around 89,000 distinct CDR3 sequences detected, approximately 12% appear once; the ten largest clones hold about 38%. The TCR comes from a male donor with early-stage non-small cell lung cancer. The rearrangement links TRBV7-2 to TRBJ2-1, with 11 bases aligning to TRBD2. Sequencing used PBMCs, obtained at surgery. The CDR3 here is CASSFTSGGYNEQFF. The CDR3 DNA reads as TGTGCCAGCAGCTTTACTAGCGGGGGTTACAATGAGCAGTTCTTC.